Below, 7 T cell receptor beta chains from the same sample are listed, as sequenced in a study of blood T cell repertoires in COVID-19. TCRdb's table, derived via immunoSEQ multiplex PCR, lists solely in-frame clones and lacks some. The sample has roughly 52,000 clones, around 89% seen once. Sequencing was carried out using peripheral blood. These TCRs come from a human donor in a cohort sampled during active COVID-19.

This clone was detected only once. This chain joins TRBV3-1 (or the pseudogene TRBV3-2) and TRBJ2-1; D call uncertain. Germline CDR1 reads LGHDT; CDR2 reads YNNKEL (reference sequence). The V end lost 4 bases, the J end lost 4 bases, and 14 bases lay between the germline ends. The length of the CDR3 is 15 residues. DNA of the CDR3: TGTGCCAGCAGCCCTTCGCGGCGAATATACAATGAGCAGTTCTTC. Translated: CASSPSRRIYNEQFF.

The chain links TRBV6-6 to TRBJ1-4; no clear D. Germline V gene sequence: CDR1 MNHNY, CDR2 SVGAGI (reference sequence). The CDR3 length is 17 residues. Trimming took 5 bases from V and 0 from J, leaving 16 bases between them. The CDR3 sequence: CASSRAHLSATNEKLFF. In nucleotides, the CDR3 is TGTGCCAGCAGTCGAGCCCACCTCAGTGCAACTAATGAAAAACTGTTTTTT.

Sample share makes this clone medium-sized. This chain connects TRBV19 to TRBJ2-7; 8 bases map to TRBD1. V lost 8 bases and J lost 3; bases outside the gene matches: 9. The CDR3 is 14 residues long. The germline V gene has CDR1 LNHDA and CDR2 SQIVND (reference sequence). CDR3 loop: CASAVGTGLYEQYF. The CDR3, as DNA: TGTGCCAGTGCAGTGGGGACAGGCCTCTACGAGCAGTACTTC.

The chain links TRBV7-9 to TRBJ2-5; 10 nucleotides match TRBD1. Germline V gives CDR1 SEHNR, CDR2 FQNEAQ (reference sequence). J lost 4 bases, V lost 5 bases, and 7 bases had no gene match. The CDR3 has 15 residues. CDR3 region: CASSTPGTGAETQYF. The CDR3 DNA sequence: TGTGCCAGCAGCACCCCCGGGACAGGGGCAGAGACCCAGTACTTC.

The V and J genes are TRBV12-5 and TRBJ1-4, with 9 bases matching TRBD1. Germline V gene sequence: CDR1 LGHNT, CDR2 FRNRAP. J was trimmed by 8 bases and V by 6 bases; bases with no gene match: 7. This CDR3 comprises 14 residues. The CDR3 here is CASGPGQGTEKLFF. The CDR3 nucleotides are TGTGCTAGTGGGCCGGGACAGGGTACGGAAAAACTGTTTTTT.

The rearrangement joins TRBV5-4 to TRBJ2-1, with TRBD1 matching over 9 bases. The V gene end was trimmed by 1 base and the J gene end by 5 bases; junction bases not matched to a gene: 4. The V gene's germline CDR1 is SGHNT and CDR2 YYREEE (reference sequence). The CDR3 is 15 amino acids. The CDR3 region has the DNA TGTGCCAGCAGCTTGCCGCGGACAGGGGACAATGAGCAGTTCTTC. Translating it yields CASSLPRTGDNEQFF.

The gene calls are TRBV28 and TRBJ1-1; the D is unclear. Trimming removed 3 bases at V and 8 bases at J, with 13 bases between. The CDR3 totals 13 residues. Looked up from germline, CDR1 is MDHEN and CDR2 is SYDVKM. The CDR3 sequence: CASSFSLSREAFF. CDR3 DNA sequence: TGTGCCAGCAGTTTCTCCCTCTCCCGGGAAGCTTTCTTT.